Included here is one T cell receptor (beta chain) sequence, with context. What it binds is not known. These data are taken from a study of a mutant IDH1 vaccine in newly diagnosed glioma. Across the whole study: Scheduled at week 35, visit V12 preceded visit V13, held at week 47.

Measured with immunoSEQ multiplex PCR; TCRdb has only the in-frame clones, and not every one. The repertoire holds about 55,000 clones, with around three quarters as singletons. Sample time point: week 47, end of study. Every vaccination contained 300 ug of the mutant IDH1 20-mer peptide and was paired with topical imiquimod. Patients were given eight vaccinations, scheduled in weeks 1, 3, 5, 7, 11, 15, 19 and 23. Astrocytomas that were new, WHO grade 3 or 4, IDH1-mutant and ATRX-lost were present in the donors. V shed 0 bases and J shed 2 bases, with 10 bases lying between them. Germline V CDR1 and CDR2: MNHEY, SVGAGI. The CDR3 sequence is 15 residues long.

This material consisted of PBMCs, taken from a glioma patient whose treatment included an IDH1 peptide vaccine. This TCR was recovered from a woman aged 40 to 55 with glioma. Some clones in this sample may be carry-over from other donors' samples. The chain combines TRBV6-5 with TRBJ1-2; TRBD1 might be the D (6 bases). The DNA for the CDR3 is TGTGCCAGCAGTTACTCCTCGGGGGCGAACTATGGCTACACCTTC. Protein product: CASSYSSGANYGYTF.